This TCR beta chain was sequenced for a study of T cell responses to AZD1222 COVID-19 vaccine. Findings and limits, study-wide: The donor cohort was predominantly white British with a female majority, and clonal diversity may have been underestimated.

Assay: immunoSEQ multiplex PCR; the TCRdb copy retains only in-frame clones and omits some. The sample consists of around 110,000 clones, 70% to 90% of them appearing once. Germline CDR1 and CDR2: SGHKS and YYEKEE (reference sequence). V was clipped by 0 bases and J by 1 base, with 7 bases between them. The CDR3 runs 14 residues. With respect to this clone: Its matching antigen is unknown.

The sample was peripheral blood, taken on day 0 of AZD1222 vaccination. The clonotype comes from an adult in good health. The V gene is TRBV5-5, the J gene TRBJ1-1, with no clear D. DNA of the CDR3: TGTGCCAGCAGCTTGGTTTTAGGGAACACTGAAGCTTTCTTT. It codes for CASSLVLGNTEAFF.